What follows are 3 T cell receptor beta chains derived from one specimen sequenced in a study of blood T cell repertoires in COVID-19. Generated by immunoSEQ multiplex PCR, the TCRdb table keeps only in-frame clones and is missing some. The sample carries hundreds of thousands of clones, 85% to 90% recorded once. Sequenced sample: PBMCs or T cells enriched from blood (not recorded which). The receptors derive from an older woman in a cohort exposed to, infected with or recovered from COVID-19 (not recorded which).

V is TRBV30 and J is TRBJ2-1; D may be TRBD1 (5 bases). In germline, CDR1 is GTSNPN, CDR2 SVGIG (reference sequence). The CDR3 is 13 residues long. V was clipped by 0 bases and J by 6 bases, with 9 bases between them. CDR3 DNA sequence: TGTGCCTGGAGTGTATCCAGGGTCAATGAGCAGTTCTTC. Encoded protein: CAWSVSRVNEQFF.

The chain is built from TRBV19 and TRBJ2-7; 11 positions agree with TRBD1. The V segment lost 4 bases and the J segment 4 bases; nucleotides outside the gene matches: 9. The CDR3 totals 16 residues. Germline values: CDR1 LNHDA, CDR2 SQIVND (reference sequence). DNA for the CDR3: TGTGCCAGTAGTACCCTAGGACAGGGGGCACGATACGAGCAGTACTTC. This encodes CASSTLGQGARYEQYF.

In this sample, this clone turned up once. The V call is TRBV29-1, the J call TRBJ1-2; D is perhaps TRBD1 (6 bases). This CDR3 has 13 residues. V was pared by 7 bases and J by 4 bases, with 16 bases between. In germline, CDR1 is SQVTM, CDR2 ANQGSEA. In nucleotides, the CDR3 is TGCAGCGCGACGATGACAGGTGCCTATGGCTACACCTTC. Amino acids: CSATMTGAYGYTF.